Listed below are T cell receptor beta chains from one sample, sequenced in a study of T-cell memory formation after mild COVID-19. Using its own MiXCR run on the 5' RACE reads, TCRdb lists one record per CDR3 protein. Among about 84,000 distinct CDR3 sequences listed, about 14% were seen once. The source material was PBMCs or a T cell subset sorted from them (not recorded which). The origin of the receptors is an adult woman who had mild COVID-19 (a few samples of this study predate the infection). Cell type and time point are not known. Each CDR3 is given with its conserved first and last residue. A D gene is named only where the DNA matches it firmly. Expanded clones get a size class; other rows say once, few or many, or leave the size out.

v_gene	abundance	j_gene	d_gene	CDR3nt	CDR3aa
TRBV7-9	few	TRBJ1-1	NA	TGTGCCAGCAGCAAACAGGGAGACACTGAAGCTTTCTTT	CASSKQGDTEAFF
TRBV7-9	NA	TRBJ2-4	NA	TGTGCCAGCAGCTTGGTCCCTGTCGGACTCGAAAAAAACATTCAGTACTTC	CASSLVPVGLEKNIQYF
TRBV7-2	few	TRBJ2-3	NA	TGTGCCAGCAGCTCGCAGATTTCCGATACGCAGTATTTT	CASSSQISDTQYF
TRBV24-1	NA	TRBJ2-2	NA	TGTGCCACCAGTCTTCTCACCGGGGAGCTGTTTTTT	CATSLLTGELFF
TRBV11-2	NA	TRBJ2-3	NA	TGTGCCAGCAGTTCCGGGAGCTGGGGCACAGATACGCAGTATTTT	CASSSGSWGTDTQYF
TRBV2	many	TRBJ2-7	TRBD1	TGTGCCAGCAGTGAAGCCTTGGACAGGGGGGCTGTCGAGCAGTACTTC	CASSEALDRGAVEQYF
TRBV7-9	NA	TRBJ1-1	NA	TGTGCCAGCAAGATTACGGGGAACACTGAAGCTTTCTTT	CASKITGNTEAFF
TRBV4-3	many	TRBJ1-1	NA	TGCGCCAGCAGCCAGTCGGGGGTGACTGAAGCTTTCTTT	CASSQSGVTEAFF
TRBV12-3/TRBV12-4	many	TRBJ2-7	TRBD1	TGTGCCAGCAGTTTATCCGGGACAGTGGACCTTCTGTTCCGGTACGAGCAGTACTTC	CASSLSGTVDLLFRYEQYF
TRBV5-6	many	TRBJ2-1	TRBD2	TGTGCCAGCAGCTTTGGACTAGCGGGAGGGTACTCCTACAATGAGCAGTTCTTC	CASSFGLAGGYSYNEQFF
TRBV24-1	NA	TRBJ2-2	TRBD2	TGTGCCACCAGTGATTTGGCAGGGAGGGCCACCGGGGAGCTGTTTTTT	CATSDLAGRATGELFF
TRBV4-3	NA	TRBJ2-7	TRBD2	TGCGCCAGCAGCCAAGACCTGGGCGGGAGGTTCGTTTACGAGCAGTACTTC	CASSQDLGGRFVYEQYF
TRBV7-3	NA	TRBJ2-5	TRBD2	TGTGCCAGCAGCCCGGGACTAGCGGGCCCCCTTGGGGAGACCCAGTACTTC	CASSPGLAGPLGETQYF
TRBV7-3	NA	TRBJ2-1	NA	TGTGCCAGCAGCTTAGAGGGGGCGGGATACAATGAGCAGTTCTTC	CASSLEGAGYNEQFF
TRBV24-1	many	TRBJ2-3	NA	TGTGCCACCAGGGCAGTTGGTGAAGATACGCAGTATTTT	CATRAVGEDTQYF
TRBV7-9	NA	TRBJ1-1	NA	TGTGCCAGCAGCCCGAGCGTGGTTGGCACTGAAGCTTTCTTT	CASSPSVVGTEAFF
TRBV4-1	NA	TRBJ1-1	NA	TGCGCCAGCAGCTTCTCTTCCGCTACAGGGAGTGACACTGAAGCTTTCTTT	CASSFSSATGSDTEAFF
TRBV3-1	NA	TRBJ2-3	TRBD2	TGTGCCAGCAGCCTCCGGAGGACTAGCGGGAGGGCCCAAGATACGCAGTATTTT	CASSLRRTSGRAQDTQYF
TRBV5-1	NA	TRBJ2-3	NA	TGCGCCAGCATGCGCGGAAGCACAGATACGCAGTATTTT	CASMRGSTDTQYF
TRBV7-6	few	TRBJ2-5	NA	TGTGCCAGCAGCTTAGGATTCGCGGAAGCCAAAGAGACCCAGTACTTC	CASSLGFAEAKETQYF
TRBV27	NA	TRBJ1-2	NA	TGTGCCAGCAGTCGACTCTCCGGGGTTGGCTACACCTTC	CASSRLSGVGYTF
TRBV24-1	few	TRBJ2-3	TRBD2	TGTGCCACCAGTGATGATGAAAGACTAGCGGGAGCAGATACGCAGTATTTT	CATSDDERLAGADTQYF
TRBV6-5	few	TRBJ2-1	NA	TGTGCCAGCAGTCCAGGTGGAGGGGCCTACAATGAGCAGTTCTTC	CASSPGGGAYNEQFF
TRBV4-1	many	TRBJ2-7	NA	TGCGCCAGCAGCCAAGTAGGGCAGGGCTCCTACGAGCAGTACTTC	CASSQVGQGSYEQYF
TRBV27	NA	TRBJ2-1	NA	TGTGCCAGCAGTTTATCATATAGACATGAGCAGTTCTTC	CASSLSYRHEQFF
TRBV9	NA	TRBJ2-3	TRBD2	TGTGCCAGCAGCAAGGCGGGAGGATCGTTGGCAGATACGCAGTATTTT	CASSKAGGSLADTQYF